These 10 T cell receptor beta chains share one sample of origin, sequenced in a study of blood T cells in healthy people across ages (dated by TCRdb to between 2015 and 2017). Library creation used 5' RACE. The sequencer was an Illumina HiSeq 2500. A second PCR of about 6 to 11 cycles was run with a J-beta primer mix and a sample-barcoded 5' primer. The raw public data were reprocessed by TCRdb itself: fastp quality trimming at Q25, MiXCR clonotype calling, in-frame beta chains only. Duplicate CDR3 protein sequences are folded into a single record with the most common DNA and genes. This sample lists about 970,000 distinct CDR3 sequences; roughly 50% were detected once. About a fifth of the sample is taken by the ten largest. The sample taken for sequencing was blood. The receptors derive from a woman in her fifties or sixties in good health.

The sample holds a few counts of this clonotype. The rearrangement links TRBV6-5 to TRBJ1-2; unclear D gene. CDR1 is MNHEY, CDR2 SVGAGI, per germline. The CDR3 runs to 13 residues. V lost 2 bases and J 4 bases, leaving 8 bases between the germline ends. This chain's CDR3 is CASSYAPAYGYTF. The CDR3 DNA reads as TGTGCCAGCAGTTACGCTCCGGCCTATGGCTACACCTTC.

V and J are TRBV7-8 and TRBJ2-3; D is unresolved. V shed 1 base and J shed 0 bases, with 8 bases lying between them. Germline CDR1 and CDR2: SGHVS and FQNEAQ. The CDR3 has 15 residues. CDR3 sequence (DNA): TGTGCCAGCAGCTTAGTGGGCATTAGCACAGATACGCAGTATTTT. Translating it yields CASSLVGISTDTQYF.

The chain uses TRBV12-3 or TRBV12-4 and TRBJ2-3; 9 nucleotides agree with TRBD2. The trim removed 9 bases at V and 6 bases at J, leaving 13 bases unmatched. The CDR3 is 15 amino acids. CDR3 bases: TGTGCCAGTTCGTTAGCGGGAGACGGTACGGATACGCAGTATTTT. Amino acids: CASSLAGDGTDTQYF.

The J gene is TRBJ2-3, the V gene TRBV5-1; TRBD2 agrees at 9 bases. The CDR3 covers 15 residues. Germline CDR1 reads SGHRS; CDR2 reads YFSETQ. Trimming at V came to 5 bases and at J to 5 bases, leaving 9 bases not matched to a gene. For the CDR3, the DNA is TGCGCCAGCAGTTCACTAGCGGGCAGGGGAGATACGCAGTATTTT. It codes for CASSSLAGRGDTQYF.

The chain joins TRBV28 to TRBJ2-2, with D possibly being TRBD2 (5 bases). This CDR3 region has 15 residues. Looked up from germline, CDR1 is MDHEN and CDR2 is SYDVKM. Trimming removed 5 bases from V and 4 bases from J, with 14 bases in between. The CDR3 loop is CASSPDGITTGELFF. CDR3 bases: TGTGCCAGCAGTCCCGACGGGATTACCACCGGGGAGCTGTTTTTT.

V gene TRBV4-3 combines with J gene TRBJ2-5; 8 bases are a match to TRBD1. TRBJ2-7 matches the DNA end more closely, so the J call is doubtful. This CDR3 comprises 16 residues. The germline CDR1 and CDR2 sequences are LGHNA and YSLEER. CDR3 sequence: CASSQESGGHYYEQYF. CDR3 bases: TGCGCCAGCAGCCAAGAATCAGGGGGCCACTACTACGAGCAGTACTTC.

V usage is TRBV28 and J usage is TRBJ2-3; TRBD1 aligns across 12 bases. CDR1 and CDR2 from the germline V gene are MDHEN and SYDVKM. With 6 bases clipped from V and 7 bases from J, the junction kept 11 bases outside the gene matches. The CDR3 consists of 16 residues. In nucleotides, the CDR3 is TGTGCCAGCAGCTCTTTCGGGACAGGGGGCCTAAATACGCAGTATTTT. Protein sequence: CASSSFGTGGLNTQYF.

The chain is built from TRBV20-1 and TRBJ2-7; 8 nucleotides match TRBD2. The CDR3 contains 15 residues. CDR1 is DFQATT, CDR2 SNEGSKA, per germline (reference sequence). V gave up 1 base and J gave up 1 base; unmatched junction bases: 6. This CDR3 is CSARVIAGRSYEQYF. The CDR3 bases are TGCAGTGCTAGAGTGATAGCGGGAAGATCCTACGAGCAGTACTTC.

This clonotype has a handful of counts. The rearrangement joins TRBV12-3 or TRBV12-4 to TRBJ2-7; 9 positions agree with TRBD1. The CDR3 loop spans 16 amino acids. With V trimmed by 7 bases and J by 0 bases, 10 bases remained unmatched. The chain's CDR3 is CASKLQGTGSSYEQYF. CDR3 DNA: TGTGCCAGCAAATTGCAAGGGACAGGGTCCTCCTACGAGCAGTACTTC.

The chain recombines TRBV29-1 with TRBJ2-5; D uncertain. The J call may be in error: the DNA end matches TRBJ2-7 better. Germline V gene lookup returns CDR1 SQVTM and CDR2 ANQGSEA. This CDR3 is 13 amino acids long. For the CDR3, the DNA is TGCAGCGTTAGTATAGCATTATCCTACGAGCAGTACTTC. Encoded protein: CSVSIALSYEQYF.